The 22 T cell receptor beta chains given below trace back to one sample, sequenced in a study of monozygotic twins with inflammatory bowel disease. For each CDR3 protein, TCRdb gives one entry from its re-call of the 5' RACE reads, without DNA. The repertoire shows hundreds of thousands of distinct CDR3 sequences; the top ten hold about 2.2%. What was sequenced was blood. All receptors come from a human donor with ulcerative colitis or Crohn's disease, or a healthy co-twin of an affected twin (not recorded which).

This sequence joins TRBV20-1 and TRBJ2-7; checking the TCRdb D call of TRBD2 is not possible without DNA. This CDR3 comprises 14 residues. Germline V gives CDR1 DFQATT, CDR2 SNEGSKA (reference sequence). The CDR3 reads CSAITGTGSYEQYF.

The rearrangement links TRBV7-9 to TRBJ1-6; TCRdb indicates TRBD1, and absent DNA this call remains unverified. Germline CDR1 SEHNR, CDR2 FQNEAQ (reference sequence). The CDR3 runs to 14 residues. CDR3 protein: CASSLDSRTSPLHF.

The chain joins TRBV5-1 to TRBJ2-1. The CDR3 length is 13 residues. CDR1 SGHRS and CDR2 YFSETQ come from the germline V gene. The CDR3 reads CASSLVLWDEQFF.

This chain links TRBV19 with TRBJ2-3; TCRdb gives TRBD2 as the D gene, but with no DNA this cannot be confirmed. Germline V gene sequence: CDR1 LNHDA, CDR2 SQIVND (reference sequence). The CDR3 extends over 14 amino acids. The CDR3 loop reads CATKGRGSTDTQYF. Together with reference TRBV19 and TRBJ2-3, the CDR3 gives the full variable domain: DGGITQSPKYLFRKEGQNVTLSCEQNLNHDAMYWYRQDPGQGLRLIYYSQIVNDFQKGDIAEGYSVSREKKESFPLTVTSAQKNPTAFYLCATKGRGSTDTQYFGPGTRLTVL.

The rearrangement uses TRBV6-1 and TRBJ2-7; TCRdb lists TRBD2, though no DNA is available to test this call. The CDR3 runs to 15 residues. From germline, CDR1 is MNHNS and CDR2 SASEGT. The CDR3 loop is CASAELAGGVYEQYF.

V gene TRBV7-2 combines with J gene TRBJ2-5; TCRdb indicates TRBD2, and absent DNA this call remains unverified. This CDR3 region has 17 residues. CDR1 is SGHTA, CDR2 FQGNSA, per germline. The CDR3 region is CASSLVGSGGRRETQYF. The full variable domain, rest sourced from reference TRBV7-2 and TRBJ2-5, is GAGVSQSPSNKVTEKGKDVELRCDPISGHTALYWYRQSLGQGLEFLIYFQGNSAPDKSGLPSDRFSAERTGGSVSTLTIQRTQQEDSAVYLCASSLVGSGGRRETQYFGPGTRLLVL.

The V call is TRBV7-2, the J call TRBJ2-1; the D gene TCRdb calls, TRBD2, cannot be checked with no DNA. Germline CDR1 is SGHTA and CDR2 is FQGNSA. The CDR3 length is 16 residues. This chain's CDR3 is CASSPRLAGGGNEQFF.

The V call is TRBV7-2, the J call TRBJ1-6. The length of the CDR3 is 15 residues. CDR1 SGHTA and CDR2 FQGNSA come from the germline V gene. CDR3 sequence reads: CATRSQRDYNSPLHF.

The rearrangement uses TRBV25-1 and TRBJ1-6; TCRdb proposes TRBD1, but this gene call is untestable without DNA. CDR3 length: 14 residues. CDR1 is MGHDK, CDR2 SYGVNS, per germline. CDR3 sequence: CASSESLFASPLHF.

The chain has TRBV6-6 and TRBJ2-2; TCRdb outputs TRBD1, but without DNA this stays unchecked. Germline V gives CDR1 MNHNY, CDR2 SVGAGI (reference sequence). CDR3 length: 14 amino acids. CDR3 region: CASRRTGVTGELFF.

The chain has TRBV11-1 and TRBJ2-2; TCRdb's D gene call, TRBD2, goes unchecked for lack of DNA. The CDR3 has 18 residues. Germline assignment: CDR1 SGHAT and CDR2 FQDESV (reference sequence). The CDR3 here is CATRYSTSGRASTGELFF.

This chain links TRBV28 with TRBJ2-7; TCRdb indicates TRBD1, and absent DNA this call remains unverified. There are 11 residues in the CDR3. Germline V gene sequence: CDR1 MDHEN, CDR2 SYDVKM. The CDR3 here is CASSPRVEQYF. Looking up the rest from reference TRBV28 and TRBJ2-7 gives the full variable domain: DVKVTQSSRYLVKRTGEKVFLECVQDMDHENMFWYRQDPGLGLRLIYFSYDVKMKEKGDIPEGYSVSREKKERFSLILESASTNQTSMYLCASSPRVEQYFGPGTRLTVT.

This chain uses TRBV20-1 with TRBJ2-7; the D gene TCRdb calls, TRBD1, cannot be checked with no DNA. Germline assignment: CDR1 DFQATT and CDR2 SNEGSKA (reference sequence). The CDR3 is made up of 13 amino acids. The chain's CDR3 is CSAPGGVGGQQYF.

This CDR3 is CASSPSRQADTQYF. V is TRBV18 and J is TRBJ2-3; TCRdb selects TRBD1, and the lack of DNA leaves this call unchecked. The CDR3 is 14 residues long. Germline V gene lookup returns CDR1 KGHSH and CDR2 LQKENI. The entire variable domain, with the rest obtained from reference TRBV18 and TRBJ2-3, is as follows: NAGVMQNPRHLVRRRGQEARLRCSPMKGHSHVYWYRQLPEEGLKFMVYLQKENIIDESGMPKERFSAEFPKEGPSILRIQQVVRGDSAAYFCASSPSRQADTQYFGPGTRLTVL.

The chain is built from TRBV5-4 and TRBJ2-3; TCRdb indicates TRBD2, and absent DNA this call remains unverified. This CDR3 contains 15 residues. The germline CDR1 and CDR2 sequences are SGHNT and YYREEE (reference sequence). CDR3 sequence reads: CASSDSGGPGDTQYF.

The CDR3 sequence is CASSSAGTNYEKLFF. V usage is TRBV7-9 and J usage is TRBJ1-4; absent DNA, TCRdb's TRBD1 call cannot be checked. From germline, CDR1 is SEHNR and CDR2 FQNEAQ (reference sequence). There are 15 residues in the CDR3. Using reference TRBV7-9 and TRBJ1-4 for the parts outside the CDR3, the full variable domain is DTGVSQNPRHKITKRGQNVTFRCDPISEHNRLYWYRQTLGQGPEFLTYFQNEAQLEKSRLLSDRFSAERPKGSFSTLEIQRTEQGDSAMYLCASSSAGTNYEKLFFGSGTQLSVL.

The genes are TRBV2 and TRBJ2-5; TCRdb indicates TRBD1, and absent DNA this call remains unverified. In germline, CDR1 is SNHLY, CDR2 FYNNEI. The CDR3 spans 14 residues. The CDR3 protein is CASSDRGSQETQYF.

The gene calls are TRBV6-2 or TRBV6-3 and TRBJ1-2; the TCRdb D gene call, TRBD1, has no DNA to confirm it. CDR1 and CDR2 from the germline V gene are MNHEY and SVGEGT. This CDR3 spans 14 amino acids. This CDR3 is CASRRLNRNYGYTF.

The chain recombines TRBV12-5 with TRBJ2-3; absent DNA, TCRdb's TRBD2 call cannot be checked. The CDR3 runs 17 residues. Germline values: CDR1 LGHNT, CDR2 FRNRAP. The CDR3 protein is CASGPSGTSLNTDTQYF.

The chain combines TRBV20-1 with TRBJ2-7; TCRdb indicates TRBD2, and absent DNA this call remains unverified. Germline assignment: CDR1 DFQATT and CDR2 SNEGSKA (reference sequence). The CDR3 is 16 amino acids. The CDR3 spells CSAPNLAGGLGGEQYF.

The chain uses TRBV18 and TRBJ2-2. This CDR3 has 15 residues. Germline V gene data show CDR1 as KGHSH and CDR2 as LQKENI. CDR3 protein: CASSPELGSTGELFF.

The chain couples TRBV29-1 to TRBJ2-3; TCRdb's D call of TRBD2 is untestable without DNA. CDR3 length equals 16 residues. Germline-derived CDR1 and CDR2 are SQVTM and ANQGSEA. CDR3 sequence: CSVDTLLTGDTDTQYF.